The T cell receptor beta chain described here comes from a study of shared clonotypes between healthy human individuals. Notes on the study in general: The expectation was that sequencing depth would affect clonotype sharing among donors.

The CDR3 has 14 amino acids. Trimming shortened V by 7 bases and J by 0 bases, and 10 bases separated the two germline ends. Looked up from germline, CDR1 is MDHEN and CDR2 is SYDVKM. TCRdb's copy holds only in-frame clones and misses some; the assay was immunoSEQ multiplex PCR. The sample has approximately 530,000 clones, 95% to 97% seen once; the top ten hold about 0.06%. Turning to this clone: Its antigen remains unidentified.

Division of CD4+ cells produced a CD45RA+ naive subset and a CD45RA-negative memory subset. The chain recombines TRBV28 with TRBJ2-1; either TRBD1 or TRBD2 may fit D (5 bases each). This receptor was identified in a woman in her 30s in good health. Specimen: naive CD4+ T cells sorted from blood. Specified subset: CD45RA+ positively selected. The CDR3 bases are TGTGCCAGCACCGGGGCCCTCTCCTACAATGAGCAGTTCTTC. Its protein product is CASTGALSYNEQFF.